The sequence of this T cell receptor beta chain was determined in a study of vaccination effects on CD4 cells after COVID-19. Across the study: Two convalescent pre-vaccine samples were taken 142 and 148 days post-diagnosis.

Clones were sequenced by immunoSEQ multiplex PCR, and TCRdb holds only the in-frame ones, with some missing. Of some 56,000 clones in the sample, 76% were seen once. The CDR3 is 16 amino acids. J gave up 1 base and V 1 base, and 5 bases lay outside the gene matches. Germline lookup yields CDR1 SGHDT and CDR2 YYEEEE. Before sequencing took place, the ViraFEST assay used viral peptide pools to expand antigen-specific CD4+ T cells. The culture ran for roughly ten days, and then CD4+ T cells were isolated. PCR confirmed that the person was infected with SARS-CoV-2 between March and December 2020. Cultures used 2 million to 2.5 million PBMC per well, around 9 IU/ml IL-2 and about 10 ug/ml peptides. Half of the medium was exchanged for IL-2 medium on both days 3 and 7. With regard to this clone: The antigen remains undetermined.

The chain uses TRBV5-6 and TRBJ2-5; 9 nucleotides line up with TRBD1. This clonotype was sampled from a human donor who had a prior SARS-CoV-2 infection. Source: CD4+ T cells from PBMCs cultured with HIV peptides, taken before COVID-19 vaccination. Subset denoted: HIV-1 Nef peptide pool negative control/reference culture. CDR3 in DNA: TGTGCCAGCAGCTTGATGGACAGGGGTTCCCAAGAGACCCAGTACTTC. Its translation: CASSLMDRGSQETQYF.